This TCR beta chain was sequenced in a study of tumor-infiltrating lymphocytes in localized non-small cell lung cancer. As for the study in general: The cohort mixed smokers and never-smokers, several histologies, and some post-neoadjuvant-chemotherapy samples. Findings and limits, study-wide: Each assay used a separate piece of the same tissue.

Note on this clone: Its antigen is still unknown.

Profiled with immunoSEQ multiplex PCR; TCRdb holds only in-frame clones, not every one. The data show some 15,000 clones, 82% seen once. From germline, CDR1 is LNHDA and CDR2 SQIVND (reference sequence). Losses at the gene ends were 7 bases for V and 6 bases for J; bases not matched to a gene: 9. The CDR3 consists of 14 residues. The receptor comes from a human donor with non-small cell lung cancer. The specimen sequenced was lung tumor tissue. The rearrangement joins TRBV19 to TRBJ2-1; TRBD1 matches at 7 bases. CDR3 amino acids: CASTPGQAVNEQFF. Here the CDR3 DNA reads TGTGCCAGTACCCCCGGACAGGCCGTCAATGAGCAGTTCTTC.